This T cell receptor (beta chain) was identified in a study of shared clonotypes between healthy human individuals. Overall study: Per donor, CD8 memory used one plate, CD8 naive used two, CD4 memory used three and CD4 naive used three.

The CDR3 totals 14 residues. Germline CDR1 SQVTM, CDR2 ANQGSEA. Germline trimming cut 7 bases from V and 4 bases from J; bases unmatched to any gene: 11. Assay used: immunoSEQ multiplex PCR; TCRdb lists only in-frame clones, some missing. The repertoire includes about 800,000 clones, roughly 96% of them detected once, and less than 0.25% sits in the top ten. CD45RO-negative, CCR7-positively selected cells formed the naive CD8 fraction, excluding terminally differentiated effector memory CD45RA+ cells. This chain connects TRBV29-1 to TRBJ2-5, with TRBD2 matching over 8 bases. This clonotype was sampled from a man aged 30 to 45 in good health. The sample comprised naive CD8+ T cells sorted from blood. CDR3 sequence reads: CSAEGLAGGETQYF. CDR3 nucleotide sequence: TGCAGCGCCGAGGGCCTAGCGGGTGGAGAGACCCAGTACTTC.